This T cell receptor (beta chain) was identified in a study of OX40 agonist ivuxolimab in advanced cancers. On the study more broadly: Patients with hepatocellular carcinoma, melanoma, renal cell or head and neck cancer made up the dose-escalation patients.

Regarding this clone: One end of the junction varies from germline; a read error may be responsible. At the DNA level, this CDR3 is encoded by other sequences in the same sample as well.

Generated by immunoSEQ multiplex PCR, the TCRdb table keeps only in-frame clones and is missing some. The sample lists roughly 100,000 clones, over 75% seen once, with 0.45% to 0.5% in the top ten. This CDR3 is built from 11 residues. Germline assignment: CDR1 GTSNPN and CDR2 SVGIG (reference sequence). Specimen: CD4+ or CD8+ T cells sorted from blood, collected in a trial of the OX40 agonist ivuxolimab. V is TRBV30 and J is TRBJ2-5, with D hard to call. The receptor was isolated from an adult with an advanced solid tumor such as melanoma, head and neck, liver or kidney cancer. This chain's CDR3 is CAWSDRETQYF. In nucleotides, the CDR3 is TGCGCCTGGAGTGATCGTGAGACCCAGTACTTC.